This T cell receptor beta chain stems from a study of T cell responses to AZD1222 COVID-19 vaccine (dated by TCRdb to the early 2020s). With regard to the full study: A total of 233 trial participants underwent TCR sequencing, of whom around 200 received two doses of AZD1222 and some 26 received two doses of the MenACWY control vaccine. Trial participants were enrolled by age into 18-55, 56-69 and 70-plus year subgroups, with roughly 160, 29 and 62 TCR-sequenced participants respectively.

Read against the paper, the sample's time point label means: about 28 days (+/-7) after the second vaccine dose. Because spike-specific TCR depth and breadth did not differ between the two schedules, AZD1222 recipients who got a second dose at roughly 4 weeks were pooled with those who got a second dose at roughly 12 weeks. Vaccinee samples came from UK trials COV001 and COV002, including a single-blind randomized controlled phase 2/3 trial of AZD1222 (ChAdOx1 nCoV-19) in healthy adults. For TCRbeta chain sequencing, PBMC samples were collected from trial participants at day 0 and at day 28 after the second dose. According to the germline V gene (reference sequence), CDR1 reads SEHNR and CDR2 reads FQNEAQ. Trimming at the junction amounts to 5 bases on V and 0 bases on J, and the germline ends lie 8 bases apart. The cysteine opens and the phenylalanine closes a CDR3 of 15 amino acids. Of all the DNA, just the CDR3 is kept, 45 bases in frame from base 1.

The CDR3 regions of human TCRbeta chains were analyzed by immunosequencing. As for how the authors treated the data: Repertoire TCRs were checked for matches against a reference library of SARS-CoV-2-specific TCRs that had been generated using the MIRA antigen-specificity platform. Breadth was defined as the fraction of unique TCRs that were SARS-CoV-2-associated. Depth was defined as the fraction of total T cells that were SARS-CoV-2-associated. Each spike-specific TCR was assigned to its reactive spike region and to a CD4 or CD8 class using the MIRA data. Log10-transformed breadth and depth values were compared by one-way ANOVA with Sidak's multiple comparisons tests. The source is immuneACCESS, and TCRdb retained only in-frame sequences with V and J called. Part of the clones is not carried over; for the studies checked, unresolved V genes explain less than half of this, and the remainder is unexplained. That table gives V, J and clone size, and the DNA gave D and trimming. This sample comprises 180,000 or so clones, more than 85% of them detected only once. The ten largest clones add up to over 1.5% of the sample.

Findings and caveats that apply to the study as a whole: Nearly half of unique spike-specific TCRs reportedly recognized epitopes outside regions mutated in the B.1.351 and B.1.1.7 variants. Most participants were white British and females outnumbered males, and the authors suggested that clonal diversity may have been underestimated. The 56-69-year group was small, and its depth increase did not reach significance, likely because of low power. Spike-specific TCR breadth and depth rose significantly after two AZD1222 doses compared with day 0 and with MenACWY recipients. Conclusions about previously exposed vaccinees are limited because only a handful of AZD1222 recipients were SARS-CoV-2 seropositive at baseline. The vaccine-associated CD4 TCRs covered the entire spike protein, and the dominant responses fell in regions 160-218 and 743-854. Because no day 14 peak-response samples were available, repertoires were characterized only after the peak T cell response.

A remark on this clone: Its antigen remains undetermined. No clone much larger than this one lies a single base away; base qualities are absent.

This specimen consisted of peripheral blood, obtained 28 days after the second AZD1222 dose. Here the chain combines TRBV7-9 and TRBJ1-6; the D gene is perhaps TRBD1, on 5 matching bases. The sequence was obtained from an adult who received the AZD1222 COVID-19 vaccine. The DNA sequence is TGTGCCAGCAGCCGGGGGAGCTCCTATAATTCACCCCTCCACTTT. The encoded protein is CASSRGSSYNSPLHF.